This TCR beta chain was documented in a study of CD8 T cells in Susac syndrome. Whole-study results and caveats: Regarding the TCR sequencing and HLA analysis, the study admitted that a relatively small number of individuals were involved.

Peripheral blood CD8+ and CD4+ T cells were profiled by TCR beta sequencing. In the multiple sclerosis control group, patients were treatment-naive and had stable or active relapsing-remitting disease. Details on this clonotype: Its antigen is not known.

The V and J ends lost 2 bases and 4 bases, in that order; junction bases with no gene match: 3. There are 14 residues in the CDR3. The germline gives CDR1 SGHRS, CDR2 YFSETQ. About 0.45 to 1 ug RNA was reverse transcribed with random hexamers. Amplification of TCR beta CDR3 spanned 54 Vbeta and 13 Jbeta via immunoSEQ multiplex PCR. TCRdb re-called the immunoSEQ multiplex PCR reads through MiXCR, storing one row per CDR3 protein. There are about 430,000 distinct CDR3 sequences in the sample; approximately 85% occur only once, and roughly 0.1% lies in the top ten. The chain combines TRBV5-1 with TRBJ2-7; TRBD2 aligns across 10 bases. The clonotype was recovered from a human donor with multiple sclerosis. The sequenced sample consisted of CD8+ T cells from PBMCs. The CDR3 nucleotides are TGCGCCAGCAGCTTATGGACTAGCGGATACGAGCAGTACTTC. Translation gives CASSLWTSGYEQYF.